The entry below describes one TCR beta chain. These data are taken from a study of blood T cell repertoires in COVID-19. Germline lookup yields CDR1 KGHSH and CDR2 LQKENI. This CDR3 has 14 amino acids. The V and J ends lost 8 bases and 3 bases, in that order; junction bases with no gene match: 3. Repertoires were generated with immunoSEQ multiplex PCR, while TCRdb's copy carries only in-frame clones and drops some. In the table there are under 100,000 clones, approximately 80% of which are singletons. The sample consisted of peripheral blood. The source of this sequence is a woman aged 70-85 years with active or convalescent COVID-19. The chain couples TRBV18 to TRBJ2-3; 12 bases map to TRBD2. CDR3 DNA sequence: TGTGCCAGCACGACTAGCGGGGGTACAGATACGCAGTATTTT. Its protein product is CASTTSGGTDTQYF.